The 12 T cell receptor beta chains given below trace back to one sample, sequenced in a study of blood T cells in healthy people across ages. PCR was performed a second time for about 6 to 11 cycles using a sample-barcoded 5' primer and a J-beta primer mix. One entry per CDR3 protein, called by TCRdb with MiXCR from the 5' RACE reads. The repertoire holds around 600,000 distinct CDR3 sequences, with around 48% as singletons. Sample: blood. These receptors came from an elderly man in good health.

The chain carries TRBV18 and TRBJ2-5; 11 nucleotides match TRBD2. The J segment lost 5 bases and the V segment lost 3 bases, leaving 8 bases of the junction unmatched. CDR1 is KGHSH and CDR2 is LQKENI in the germline V gene. The CDR3 runs 16 residues. Here the CDR3 reads CASSPKTSGVTETQYF. In DNA, the CDR3 is TGTGCCAGCTCACCTAAGACTAGCGGGGTCACGGAGACCCAGTACTTC.

With respect to this clonotype: One end of the junction does not line up with germline, which may come from a read error. This chain joins TRBV7-3 and TRBJ2-5, with 7 bases lining up with TRBD2. Germline V CDR1 and CDR2: SGHTA, FQGTGA. This CDR3 spans 13 amino acids. The CDR3 DNA reads TGTGCCTGCAGCTTAAGGGAGGGGGAGACCCAGTACTTC. Protein: CACSLREGETQYF.

The V call is TRBV7-3, the J call TRBJ2-3, with D perhaps TRBD1 or TRBD2 (5 bases each). The V and J ends lost 5 bases and 9 bases respectively, with 12 bases between them. This CDR3 contains 12 residues. The germline V gene has CDR1 SGHTA and CDR2 FQGTGA. CDR3 loop: CASSPGTGTQYF. The CDR3 DNA is TGTGCCAGCAGCCCCGGGACCGGGACGCAGTATTTT.

V usage is TRBV7-2 and J usage is TRBJ2-5; 9 bases line up with TRBD1. The V and J ends lost 3 bases and 2 bases, in that order; junction bases with no gene match: 4. Germline V gene lookup returns CDR1 SGHTA and CDR2 FQGNSA. This CDR3 contains 15 residues. The CDR3 protein is CASSLYGTGQETQYF. In nucleotides, the CDR3 is TGTGCCAGCAGCTTGTACGGGACAGGGCAAGAGACCCAGTACTTC. Filled out from reference TRBV7-2 and TRBJ2-5, the complete variable domain reads GAGVSQSPSNKVTEKGKDVELRCDPISGHTALYWYRQSLGQGLEFLIYFQGNSAPDKSGLPSDRFSAERTGGSVSTLTIQRTQQEDSAVYLCASSLYGTGQETQYFGPGTRLLVL.

This chain links TRBV9 with TRBJ2-3; D remains ambiguous. V was trimmed by 0 bases and J by 4 bases, leaving 6 bases between them. The germline V gene has CDR1 SGDLS and CDR2 YYNGEE. This CDR3 has 13 amino acids. CDR3 region: CASSVGDPDTQYF. CDR3 nucleotides: TGTGCCAGCAGCGTAGGAGACCCAGATACGCAGTATTTT.

This chain links TRBV5-1 with TRBJ2-5, with a tentative D call TRBD2 (6 bases). Germline V lookup: CDR1 SGHRS, CDR2 YFSETQ. V shed 1 base and J shed 11 bases, with 24 bases lying between them. This CDR3 is 16 amino acids long. DNA of the CDR3: TGCGCCAGCAGCTTGCCCGGGACTGCCGGAGGTAATGAGCAGTACTTC. Amino acids: CASSLPGTAGGNEQYF.

A word on this clonotype: Possible read error: a much larger clone is one base away. The chain couples TRBV6-5 to TRBJ2-5; D not resolved. In germline, CDR1 is MNHEY, CDR2 SVGAGI. CDR3 size: 13 residues. Trimming removed 5 bases from V and 11 bases from J, with 18 bases in between. CDR3 in amino acids: CASSRTPTYGQYF. CDR3 sequence (DNA): TGTGCCAGCAGTCGGACGCCTACCTACGGGCAGTACTTC.

This clonotype was picked up a small number of times. The chain links TRBV9 to TRBJ2-5, with TRBD2 identical over 8 bases. Per the germline V gene, CDR1 is SGDLS and CDR2 is YYNGEE. This CDR3 region has 17 residues. V shed 0 bases and J 2 bases; nucleotides not matched to a gene: 9. CDR3 loop: CASSVAGAGGLQETQYF. The DNA of the CDR3 is TGTGCCAGCAGCGTAGCTGGGGCGGGGGGCTTGCAAGAGACCCAGTACTTC.

The chain couples TRBV7-9 to TRBJ2-1, with no clear D. Trimming cost V 5 bases and J 0 bases, with 11 bases left between them. This CDR3 spans 15 amino acids. In germline, CDR1 is SEHNR, CDR2 FQNEAQ (reference sequence). The CDR3 DNA is TGTGCCAGCAGCCCCCGCCAAAGCTCCTACAATGAGCAGTTCTTC. This translates into CASSPRQSSYNEQFF.

This clonotype showed up just once. This chain joins TRBV20-1 and TRBJ2-2; 11 bases are a match to TRBD1. CDR1 is DFQATT, CDR2 SNEGSKA, per germline (reference sequence). Trimming cost V 5 bases and J 5 bases; bases outside gene matches: 4. The CDR3 is made up of 14 amino acids. CDR3 sequence reads: CSARTGGLTGELFF. The CDR3 coding sequence is TGCAGTGCTCGGACAGGGGGCCTAACCGGGGAGCTGTTTTTT.

The DNA of the CDR3 is TGCAGTGCCCCCATGCGGCCCAATCAGCCCCAGCATTTT. As protein: CSAPMRPNQPQHF. This chain uses TRBV20-1 with TRBJ1-5, with D unresolved. The CDR3 extends over 13 amino acids. Trimming removed 6 bases from V and 3 bases from J, with 12 bases in between. The germline CDR1 and CDR2 sequences are DFQATT and SNEGSKA (reference sequence).

The chain joins TRBV7-2 to TRBJ1-2; D ambiguous. The CDR3 is 15 residues long. The germline V and J ends were trimmed by 2 bases and 13 bases, with 23 bases remaining between them. The germline V gene has CDR1 SGHTA and CDR2 FQGNSA. The CDR3 reads CASSLFDLGTGGSTF. The CDR3, as DNA: TGTGCCAGCAGCTTATTTGACTTAGGCACCGGTGGGAGCACCTTC.